Following are 4 T cell receptor beta chains from one sample sequenced in a study of blood T cell repertoires in COVID-19. Some clones are missing from TCRdb's copy, which holds only in-frame ones; the method was immunoSEQ multiplex PCR. This sample has 180,000 or so clones, with around 90% found just once. Sequenced sample: peripheral blood. The receptors originated from a man in his forties with acute or convalescent COVID-19.

J is TRBJ2-1 and V is TRBV27; D is perhaps TRBD2 (8 bases). V shed 3 bases and J shed 2 bases, with 20 bases lying between them. This CDR3 region has 18 residues. Per the germline V gene, CDR1 is MNHEY and CDR2 is SMNVEV (reference sequence). CDR3 DNA sequence: TGTGCCAGCAGTTTTCGGGGGGGTTCGACAGGGCCCTACAATGAGCAGTTCTTC. This codes for CASSFRGGSTGPYNEQFF.

The chain has TRBV19 and TRBJ1-5; unclear D gene. V lost 5 bases and J lost 3, with 5 bases in between. This CDR3 contains 12 residues. Germline assignment: CDR1 LNHDA and CDR2 SQIVND (reference sequence). The CDR3 here is CASSPFNQPQHF. Written as DNA, the CDR3 is TGTGCCAGTAGTCCATTCAATCAGCCCCAGCATTTT.

The V call is TRBV7-9, the J call TRBJ2-7; 8 nucleotides agree with TRBD1. Germline trimming cut 5 bases from V and 2 bases from J; bases unmatched to any gene: 8. The CDR3 length is 15 residues. The germline gives CDR1 SEHNR, CDR2 FQNEAQ (reference sequence). The CDR3: CASSARTGTPYEQYF. In nucleotides, the CDR3 is TGTGCCAGCAGCGCCCGGACAGGGACTCCCTACGAGCAGTACTTC.

This clone was detected once. The chain recombines TRBV25-1 with TRBJ2-1; TRBD1 agrees at 7 bases. J was trimmed by 3 bases and V by 8 bases; bases with no gene match: 7. CDR1 and CDR2 (germline): MGHDK, SYGVNS. This CDR3 has 14 amino acids. CDR3 DNA sequence: TGTGCCAGCTCAGGACAGGCGATCTACAATGAGCAGTTCTTC. Translated, it gives CASSGQAIYNEQFF. The whole variable domain, filled in from reference TRBV25-1 and TRBJ2-1, reads EADIYQTPRYLVIGTGKKITLECSQTMGHDKMYWYQQDPGMELHLIHYSYGVNSTEKGDLSSESTVSRIRTEHFPLTLESARPSHTSQYLCASSGQAIYNEQFFGPGTRLTVL.